This T cell receptor beta chain came from a study of blood T cell repertoires in COVID-19. Only in-frame clones appear in the TCRdb table, and some are missing; sequencing was by immunoSEQ multiplex PCR. The sample contains approximately 170,000 clones, 93% of which appear only once. V was shortened by 5 bases and J by 0 bases, with 13 bases between the two germline ends. The CDR3 loop spans 15 amino acids. CDR1 is SEHNR, CDR2 FQNEAQ, per germline (reference sequence). V usage is TRBV7-9 and J usage is TRBJ2-5; D perhaps matches TRBD1 (5 bases). The material sequenced was peripheral blood. This receptor was obtained from a woman aged 55-69 years with COVID-19, enrolled during active disease. The CDR3 sequence is CASSPGWGHQETQYF. The CDR3 DNA follows: TGTGCCAGCAGCCCTGGCTGGGGCCACCAAGAGACCCAGTACTTC.